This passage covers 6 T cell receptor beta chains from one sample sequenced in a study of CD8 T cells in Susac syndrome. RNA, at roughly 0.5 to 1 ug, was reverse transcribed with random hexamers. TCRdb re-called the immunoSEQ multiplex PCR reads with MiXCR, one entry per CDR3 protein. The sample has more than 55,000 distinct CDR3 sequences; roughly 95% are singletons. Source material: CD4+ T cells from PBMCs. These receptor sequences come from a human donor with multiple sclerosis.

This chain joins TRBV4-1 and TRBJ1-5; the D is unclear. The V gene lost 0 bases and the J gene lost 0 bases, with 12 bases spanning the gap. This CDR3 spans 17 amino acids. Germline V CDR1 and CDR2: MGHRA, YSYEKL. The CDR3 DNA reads TGCGCCAGCAGCCAAGAGATGCAGGACTATAGCAATCAGCCCCAGCATTTT. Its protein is CASSQEMQDYSNQPQHF.

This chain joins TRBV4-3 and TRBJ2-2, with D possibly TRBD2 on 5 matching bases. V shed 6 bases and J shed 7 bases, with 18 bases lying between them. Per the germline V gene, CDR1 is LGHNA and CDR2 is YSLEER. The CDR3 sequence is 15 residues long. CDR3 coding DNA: TGCGCCAGCAGTCTACGGGGTGCTGTAGGCGGGGAGCTGTTTTTT. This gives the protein CASSLRGAVGGELFF.

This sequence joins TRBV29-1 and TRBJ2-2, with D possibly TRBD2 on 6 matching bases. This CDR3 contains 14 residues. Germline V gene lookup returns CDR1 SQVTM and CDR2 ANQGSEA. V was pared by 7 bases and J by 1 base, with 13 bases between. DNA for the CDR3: TGCAGCGCCCGGGGGACGATGAACACCGGGGAGCTGTTTTTT. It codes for CSARGTMNTGELFF.

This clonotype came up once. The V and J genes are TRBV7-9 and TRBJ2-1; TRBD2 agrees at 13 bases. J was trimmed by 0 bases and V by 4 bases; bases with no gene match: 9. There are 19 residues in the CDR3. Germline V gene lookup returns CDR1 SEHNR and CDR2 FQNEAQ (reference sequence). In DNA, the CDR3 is TGTGCCAGCAGCTATTCGACTAGCGGGGGGCCCTTCTCCTACAATGAGCAGTTCTTC. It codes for CASSYSTSGGPFSYNEQFF.

CDR3 DNA sequence: TGCGCCAGTCGGACAGGGAACTATGGCTACACCTTC. Translated, it gives CASRTGNYGYTF. The J gene is TRBJ1-2, the V gene TRBV4-3, with 8 positions matching TRBD1. The V segment lost 9 bases and the J segment 2 bases; nucleotides outside the gene matches: 2. Germline V gene lookup returns CDR1 LGHNA and CDR2 YSLEER. The CDR3 has 12 residues.

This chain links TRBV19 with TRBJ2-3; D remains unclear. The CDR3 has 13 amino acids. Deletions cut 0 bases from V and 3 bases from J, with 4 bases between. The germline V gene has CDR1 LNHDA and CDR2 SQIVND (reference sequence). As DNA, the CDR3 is TGTGCCAGTAGTATAGACAGGACAGATACGCAGTATTTT. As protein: CASSIDRTDTQYF. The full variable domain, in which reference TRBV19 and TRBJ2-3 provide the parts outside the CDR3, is DGGITQSPKYLFRKEGQNVTLSCEQNLNHDAMYWYRQDPGQGLRLIYYSQIVNDFQKGDIAEGYSVSREKKESFPLTVTSAQKNPTAFYLCASSIDRTDTQYFGPGTRLTVL.